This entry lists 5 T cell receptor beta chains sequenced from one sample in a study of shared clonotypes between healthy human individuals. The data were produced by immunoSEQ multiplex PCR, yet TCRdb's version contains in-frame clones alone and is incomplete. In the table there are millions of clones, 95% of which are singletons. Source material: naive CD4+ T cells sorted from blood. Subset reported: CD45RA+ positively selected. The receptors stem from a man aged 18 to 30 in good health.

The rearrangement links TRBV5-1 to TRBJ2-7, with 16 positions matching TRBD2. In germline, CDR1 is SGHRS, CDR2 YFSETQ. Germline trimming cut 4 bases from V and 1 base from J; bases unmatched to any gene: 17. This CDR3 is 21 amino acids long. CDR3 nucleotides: TGCGCCAGCAGCCTGAACAAAGGGACTAGCGGGAGGGCCTCTATGTCCTACGAGCAGTACTTC. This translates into CASSLNKGTSGRASMSYEQYF.

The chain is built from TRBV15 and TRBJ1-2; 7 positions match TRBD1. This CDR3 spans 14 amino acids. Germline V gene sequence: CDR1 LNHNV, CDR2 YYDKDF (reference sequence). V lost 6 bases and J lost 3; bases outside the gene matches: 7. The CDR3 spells CATRTGEGDYGYTF. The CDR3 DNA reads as TGTGCCACCAGAACAGGGGAGGGAGACTATGGCTACACCTTC.

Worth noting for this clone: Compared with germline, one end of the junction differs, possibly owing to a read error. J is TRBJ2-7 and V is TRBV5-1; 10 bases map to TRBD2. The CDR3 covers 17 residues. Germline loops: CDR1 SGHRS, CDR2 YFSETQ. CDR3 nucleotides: TGCGCCAGCAGGGTAGTAGCGGGAGGCCTCTCTACCTACGCGCAGTACTTC. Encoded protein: CASRVVAGGLSTYAQYF. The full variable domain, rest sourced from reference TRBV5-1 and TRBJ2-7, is KAGVTQTPRYLIKTRGQQVTLSCSPISGHRSVSWYQQTPGQGLQFLFEYFSETQRNKGNFPGRFSGRQFSNSRSEMNVSTLELGDSALYLCASRVVAGGLSTYAQYFGPGTRLTVT.

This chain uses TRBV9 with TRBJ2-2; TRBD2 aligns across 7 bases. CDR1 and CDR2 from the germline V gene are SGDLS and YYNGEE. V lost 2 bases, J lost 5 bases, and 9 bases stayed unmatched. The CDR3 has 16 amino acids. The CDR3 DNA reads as TGTGCCAGCAGCGTTAGCGGGCAGGGAACTACCGGGGAGCTGTTTTTT. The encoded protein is CASSVSGQGTTGELFF.

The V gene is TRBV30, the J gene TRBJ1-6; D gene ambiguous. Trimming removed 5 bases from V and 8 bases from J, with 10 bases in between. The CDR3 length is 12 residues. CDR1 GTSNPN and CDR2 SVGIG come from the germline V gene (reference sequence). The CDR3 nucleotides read TGTGCCTGGTCAGAGGACGATTCACCCCTCCACTTT. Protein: CAWSEDDSPLHF.